These 22 T cell receptor beta chains were all obtained from the same sample, sequenced in a study of CD8 T cells in Susac syndrome. The authors reverse transcribed roughly 0.5 to 1 ug RNA with random hexamers. One entry per CDR3 protein results from TCRdb running MiXCR on the immunoSEQ multiplex PCR reads. The sample yields approximately 190,000 distinct CDR3 sequences, nearly 95% seen once. The sample was CD4+ T cells from PBMCs. These receptors came from a human donor with multiple sclerosis.

The genes are TRBV15 and TRBJ2-1, with D uncertain. This CDR3 spans 11 amino acids. Germline V lookup: CDR1 LNHNV, CDR2 YYDKDF (reference sequence). The V gene lost 4 bases and the J gene lost 6 bases, with 4 bases spanning the gap. The CDR3 loop reads CATSTLNEQFF. CDR3 in DNA: TGTGCCACCAGCACACTCAATGAGCAGTTCTTC. Complete variable domain (other parts from reference TRBV15 and TRBJ2-1): DAMVIQNPRYQVTQFGKPVTLSCSQTLNHNVMYWYQQKSSQAPKLLFHYYDKDFNNEADTPDNFQSRRPNTSFCFLDIRSPGLGDTAMYLCATSTLNEQFFGPGTRLTVL.

The chain uses TRBV29-1 and TRBJ2-5; no reliable D call. The CDR3 loop spans 12 amino acids. Trimming took 6 bases from V and 5 from J, leaving 13 bases between them. Germline V gene lookup returns CDR1 SQVTM and CDR2 ANQGSEA. CDR3 coding DNA: TGCAGCGTCTTTACGGATCGCGAGACCCAGTACTTC. Its translation: CSVFTDRETQYF.

The chain uses TRBV7-3 and TRBJ2-2, with D perhaps matching TRBD2 (5 bases). Per the germline V gene, CDR1 is SGHTA and CDR2 is FQGTGA. V was clipped by 2 bases and J by 5 bases, with 9 bases between them. The CDR3 length is 14 residues. The CDR3 DNA follows: TGTGCCAGCAGCTTAGGACTTTCTACCGGGGAGCTGTTTTTT. It translates to CASSLGLSTGELFF.

Here the CDR3 reads CATSREGSGNNEQFF. Here the CDR3 DNA reads TGTGCCACCAGCAGAGAGGGGTCTGGAAACAATGAGCAGTTCTTC. V usage is TRBV15 and J usage is TRBJ2-1; D not certain. This CDR3 is 15 amino acids long. Germline V CDR1 and CDR2: LNHNV, YYDKDF (reference sequence). With 0 bases removed from V and 5 bases from J, the gap between germline ends came to 11 bases.

The chain has TRBV7-9 and TRBJ1-1, with D unclear. V lost 0 bases and J 6 bases, leaving 11 bases between the germline ends. CDR1 is SEHNR, CDR2 FQNEAQ, per germline (reference sequence). The CDR3 consists of 14 residues. The chain's CDR3 is CASSLAGMKAEAFF. The DNA for the CDR3 is TGTGCCAGCAGCTTAGCAGGTATGAAAGCTGAAGCTTTCTTT.

The rearrangement links TRBV27 to TRBJ2-5; a weak D match, TRBD2 (6 bases). Per germline, CDR1 MNHEY and CDR2 SMNVEV (reference sequence). CDR3 length: 12 residues. V was trimmed by 6 bases and J by 1 base, leaving 6 bases between them. For the CDR3, the DNA is TGTGCCAGCAGGACTAGCCAAGAGACCCAGTACTTC. Amino acids: CASRTSQETQYF.

The gene calls are TRBV12-3 or TRBV12-4 and TRBJ2-4; D is ambiguous. This CDR3 is built from 12 residues. The V gene lost 0 bases and the J gene lost 10 bases, with 7 bases spanning the gap. The CDR3 DNA reads TGTGCCAGCAGTTTAGCGATACAGATTCAGTACTTC. Protein sequence: CASSLAIQIQYF.

The V and J genes are TRBV7-4 and TRBJ2-3, with 7 bases matching TRBD2. V lost 8 bases, J lost 0 bases, and 20 bases stayed unmatched. CDR3 size: 19 residues. Germline V gene lookup returns CDR1 SGHVT and CDR2 SQSDAQ. The CDR3 DNA reads TGTGCCAGCTCTTGCCCCGTGGCGGGAGTGATTCCTAGCACAGATACGCAGTATTTT. Translating gives CASSCPVAGVIPSTDTQYF.

For the CDR3, the DNA is TGTGCCTGGAGCCACCCCGGGTCCGGGGCCAACGTCCTGACTTTC. Protein sequence: CAWSHPGSGANVLTF. The chain joins TRBV30 to TRBJ2-6; D unresolved. In germline, CDR1 is GTSNPN, CDR2 SVGIG (reference sequence). V was clipped by 3 bases and J by 4 bases, with 13 bases between them. CDR3 length: 15 residues.

The chain couples TRBV20-1 to TRBJ1-1; D may be TRBD1 (6 bases). Germline loops: CDR1 DFQATT, CDR2 SNEGSKA (reference sequence). V was pared by 5 bases and J by 4 bases, with 11 bases between. The CDR3 is made up of 12 amino acids. DNA of the CDR3: TGCAGTGCTCCAGGGGAGGGCACTGAAGCTTTCTTT. Amino acid sequence: CSAPGEGTEAFF.

The chain carries TRBV5-4 and TRBJ2-2; the D is unclear. The germline CDR1 and CDR2 sequences are SGHNT and YYREEE (reference sequence). Trimming stripped 1 base from V and 2 bases from J, with 12 bases between. This CDR3 has 16 amino acids. The CDR3 protein is CASSLSARQNTGELFF. The CDR3 DNA reads as TGTGCCAGCAGCTTGTCGGCGAGACAAAACACCGGGGAGCTGTTTTTT.

CDR3: CATSDPITDTQYF. CDR3 DNA sequence: TGTGCCACCAGTGATCCAATAACAGATACGCAGTATTTT. The chain employs TRBV24-1 and TRBJ2-3; D is uncertain. Germline loops: CDR1 KGHDR, CDR2 SFDVKD. The CDR3 is made up of 13 amino acids. Between the trimmed V and J ends, which lost 3 bases and 3 bases, there was a span of 6 bases.

This clonotype was counted once. The CDR3: CASSRGGRGETQYF. The DNA for the CDR3 is TGTGCCAGCAGCCGGGGGGGCAGGGGTGAGACCCAGTACTTC. The rearrangement uses TRBV7-8 and TRBJ2-5; 8 bases match TRBD2. Germline CDR1 reads SGHVS; CDR2 reads FQNEAQ. Trimming removed 5 bases from V and 5 bases from J; junction bases left unmatched: 7. This CDR3 has 14 residues.

The chain has TRBV12-3 or TRBV12-4 and TRBJ2-7, with no clear D. This CDR3 comprises 13 residues. Trimming pared 3 bases from V and 5 bases from J, leaving 11 bases between. The CDR3 region is CASSFQLWDEQYF. DNA of the CDR3: TGTGCCAGCAGTTTTCAACTCTGGGACGAGCAGTACTTC.

The chain employs TRBV3-1 and TRBJ2-1; TRBD1 is a possible D gene (6 bases). Germline V CDR1 and CDR2: LGHDT, YNNKEL (reference sequence). V lost 4 bases, J lost 9 bases, and 10 bases lay in between. There are 12 residues in the CDR3. The CDR3 region is CASSRGRSEQFF. In DNA form, the CDR3 reads TGTGCCAGCAGCCGGGGGCGAAGTGAGCAGTTCTTC.

The chain combines TRBV10-3 with TRBJ1-2; D ambiguous. Trimming pared 5 bases from V and 6 bases from J, leaving 10 bases between. The germline CDR1 and CDR2 sequences are ENHRY and SYGVKD. The CDR3 sequence is 12 residues long. CDR3 sequence (DNA): TGTGCCATCAGTATCGATCGGGATGGCTACACCTTC. Its protein is CAISIDRDGYTF.

The V call is TRBV15, the J call TRBJ2-6, with 9 bases lining up with TRBD2. The V gene end was trimmed by 5 bases and the J gene end by 0 bases; junction bases not matched to a gene: 8. This CDR3 is built from 18 residues. Germline V CDR1 and CDR2: LNHNV, YYDKDF (reference sequence). The CDR3 loop reads CATSGRLADPSGANVLTF. CDR3 in DNA: TGTGCCACCAGCGGTAGACTAGCGGATCCCTCTGGGGCCAACGTCCTGACTTTC.

The chain recombines TRBV4-1 with TRBJ2-5, with D hard to call. The V and J ends lost 3 bases and 2 bases respectively, with 10 bases between them. The CDR3 spans 14 residues. Per the germline V gene, CDR1 is MGHRA and CDR2 is YSYEKL. CDR3 residues: CASSHRAEQETQYF. As DNA, the CDR3 is TGCGCCAGCAGCCATAGGGCGGAACAAGAGACCCAGTACTTC.

The chain couples TRBV6-5 to TRBJ2-5; either TRBD1 or TRBD2 may fit D (5 bases each). The V gene lost 11 bases and the J gene lost 7 bases, with 17 bases spanning the gap. The V gene's germline CDR1 is MNHEY and CDR2 SVGAGI. This CDR3 has 12 amino acids. The CDR3 sequence: CAVGRPEWTQYF. The DNA for the CDR3 is TGTGCCGTGGGACGGCCTGAGTGGACCCAGTACTTC.

The V and J genes are TRBV3-1 and TRBJ1-5; D is uncertain. The CDR3 sequence is 15 residues long. Germline CDR1 reads LGHDT; CDR2 reads YNNKEL (reference sequence). Trimming cost V 4 bases and J 5 bases, with 15 bases left between them. CDR3 region: CASSPTTETHQPQHF. CDR3 bases: TGTGCCAGCAGCCCTACTACAGAAACCCATCAGCCCCAGCATTTT.

The chain carries TRBV3-1 and TRBJ1-2; D gene unclear. Trimming removed 4 bases from V and 8 bases from J, with 11 bases in between. The CDR3 consists of 12 residues. Germline loops: CDR1 LGHDT, CDR2 YNNKEL (reference sequence). As DNA, the CDR3 is TGTGCCAGCAGCCCAACGGAGGGCGGCTACACCTTC. This encodes CASSPTEGGYTF.

The chain joins TRBV2 to TRBJ2-5; no reliable D call. The CDR3 has 15 amino acids. Germline V gene data show CDR1 as SNHLY and CDR2 as FYNNEI. Trimming cost V 1 base and J 6 bases, with 15 bases left between them. CDR3 region: CASSEGSQSLKTQYF. In nucleotides, the CDR3 is TGTGCCAGCAGTGAAGGTTCCCAGAGCTTAAAGACCCAGTACTTC.